Detailed here is one T cell receptor (beta chain). Its antigen is unidentified. The sample belongs to a study of OX40 agonist ivuxolimab in advanced cancers. Study as a whole: Each patient was given ivuxolimab into a vein every 2 weeks, at 0.01 to 10 mg/kg. The mean age was 60 years, ranging from 23 to 79, with over 70% of participants male.

The table came from immunoSEQ multiplex PCR; TCRdb's copy has only in-frame clones and leaves some out. The table lists tens of thousands of clones, 94% of them singletons. This CDR3 is built from 15 residues. Trimming took off 4 bases at V and 5 bases at J, with 18 bases between the two ends. The V gene's germline CDR1 is SQVTM and CDR2 ANQGSEA. General study points: CD4+ T cells averaged fewer expanded clones than CD8+ T cells.

The sequence came from an adult with an advanced solid tumor such as melanoma, head and neck, liver or kidney cancer. This specimen was CD4+ or CD8+ T cells sorted from blood, taken in a trial of the OX40 agonist ivuxolimab. The V and J genes are TRBV29-1 and TRBJ2-1; tentative D call: TRBD1 (5 bases). The CDR3 coding sequence is TGCAGCGTTGTGACCCCCGAGGAAGGGGACAATGAGCAGTTCTTC. This translates into CSVVTPEEGDNEQFF.